Below, 6 T cell receptor beta chains from the same sample are listed, as sequenced in a study of CD8+ T cells in alopecia areata. Treatment in this sample: oral pan-JAK inhibitor, 5-10 mg twice daily. It was cDNA, reverse transcribed from extracted RNA, that served as the sequencing template. TCRdb's copy holds only in-frame clones and misses some; the assay was immunoSEQ multiplex PCR. The sample shows approximately 150,000 clones, approximately 52% of them seen only once. Sequencing used CD4+ T cells sorted from blood, obtained between weeks 55 and 65, from a patient treated with tofacitinib. The receptor source for this set is a human donor with alopecia areata.

The gene calls are TRBV29-1 and TRBJ2-5, with 8 bases lining up with TRBD2. The V gene end was trimmed by 7 bases and the J gene end by 4 bases; junction bases not matched to a gene: 8. The CDR3 is 13 residues long. Per the germline V gene, CDR1 is SQVTM and CDR2 is ANQGSEA. Here the CDR3 reads CSGLRGGRETQYF. The CDR3 nucleotides are TGCAGCGGCCTGCGCGGGGGGAGAGAGACCCAGTACTTC.

The chain links TRBV7-2 to TRBJ2-7, with D perhaps TRBD2 (5 bases). Trimming left V 8 bases short and J 1 base short, with 15 bases between. Germline V gene lookup returns CDR1 SGHTA and CDR2 FQGNSA. The CDR3 has 14 amino acids. This chain's CDR3 is CASGRRESSYEQYF. CDR3 in DNA: TGTGCCAGCGGAAGACGGGAATCATCCTACGAGCAGTACTTC. Supplemented by reference TRBV7-2 and TRBJ2-7, the full variable domain reads GAGVSQSPSNKVTEKGKDVELRCDPISGHTALYWYRQSLGQGLEFLIYFQGNSAPDKSGLPSDRFSAERTGGSVSTLTIQRTQQEDSAVYLCASGRRESSYEQYFGPGTRLTVT.

The chain combines TRBV25-1 with TRBJ2-5, with TRBD2 identical over 10 bases. Germline CDR1 is MGHDK and CDR2 is SYGVNS. After removal of 2 bases from V and 4 bases from J, the junction contained 4 bases not matched to a gene. CDR3 length equals 15 residues. The CDR3 DNA reads as TGTGCCAGCAGTGAACCACTAGCGGGGACAGAGACCCAGTACTTC. Protein sequence: CASSEPLAGTETQYF.

DNA for the CDR3: TGTGCCAGCAGTCCGGACAGGAGTGTTGGCTACACCTTC. The encoded protein is CASSPDRSVGYTF. The V call is TRBV2, the J call TRBJ1-2; 7 positions agree with TRBD1. The V gene end was trimmed by 5 bases and the J gene end by 7 bases; junction bases not matched to a gene: 7. The CDR3 spans 13 residues. Germline CDR1 reads SNHLY; CDR2 reads FYNNEI.

The gene calls are TRBV5-1 and TRBJ1-1, with 10 bases matching TRBD1. The J segment lost 3 bases and the V segment lost 4 bases, leaving 6 bases of the junction unmatched. The CDR3 contains 15 residues. Germline CDR1 is SGHRS and CDR2 is YFSETQ. Here the CDR3 reads CASSPGQGTDTEAFF. The CDR3 region has the DNA TGCGCCAGCAGCCCGGGACAGGGGACAGACACTGAAGCTTTCTTT.

The chain combines TRBV4-2 with TRBJ2-7; TRBD2 matches at 8 bases. The CDR3 covers 16 residues. Looked up from germline, CDR1 is LGHNA and CDR2 is YNFKEQ. The V gene end was trimmed by 0 bases and the J gene end by 3 bases; junction bases not matched to a gene: 7. DNA of the CDR3: TGTGCCAGCAGCCAAGAAGTGGGCGGGGGGAACTACGAGCAGTACTTC. It encodes CASSQEVGGGNYEQYF.